What follows are 10 T cell receptor beta chains derived from one specimen sequenced in a study of shared clonotypes between healthy human individuals (TCRdb year 2020). Library method: the immunoSEQ multiplex PCR assay. In its TCRdb copy, this immuneACCESS table keeps in-frame sequences only and misses some clones. Where compared with another copy, unresolved V genes explain less than half of these, and the others have no known cause. The sample table contains under 300,000 clones; only one count was recorded for over 50% of them. Of the sample, roughly 10% is held by the ten largest clones. Source material: memory CD4+ T cells sorted from blood. This specimen's cell subset or site label, per the study, means: CD45RA-negative fraction. These receptors came from a man aged 25 to 45 in good health.

DNA for the CDR3: TGTGCCAGCAGAACGACAGGTAGCTCTGGAAACACCATATATTTT. Amino acid sequence: CASRTTGSSGNTIYF. This chain uses TRBV2 with TRBJ1-3; possible D gene TRBD1, 6 bases. The CDR3 is 15 amino acids. Germline V gives CDR1 SNHLY, CDR2 FYNNEI. Trimming cost V 6 bases and J 0 bases, with 12 bases left between them.

V gene TRBV9 combines with J gene TRBJ2-7; D may be TRBD2 (6 bases). CDR3 size: 14 residues. V dropped 0 bases and J dropped 1 base, with 8 bases sitting between them. Germline V CDR1 and CDR2: SGDLS, YYNGEE. This CDR3 reads CASSVVGGSYEQYF. CDR3 nucleotides: TGTGCCAGCAGCGTAGTGGGGGGTTCCTACGAGCAGTACTTC.

The chain recombines TRBV10-1 with TRBJ2-2; D gene uncertain. Trimming pared 0 bases from V and 2 bases from J, leaving 13 bases between. The CDR3 contains 17 residues. Germline loops: CDR1 WNHNN, CDR2 SYGVQD (reference sequence). CDR3 nucleotides: TGCGCCAGCAGTGAGTCTCGCGTGGGAATCAACACCGGGGAGCTGTTTTTT. Its protein is CASSESRVGINTGELFF.

This chain joins TRBV6-4 and TRBJ2-3; D is undetermined. In germline, CDR1 is MRHNA, CDR2 SNTAGT. Trimming cost V 0 bases and J 2 bases, with 18 bases left between them. The CDR3 is 18 amino acids. The DNA for the CDR3 is TGTGCCAGCAGTGACTCGAAACTTAGGGCGATACTCACAGATACGCAGTATTTT. This sequence encodes CASSDSKLRAILTDTQYF.

The V and J genes are TRBV29-1 and TRBJ2-5; perhaps TRBD1 as D (5 bases). Germline V lookup: CDR1 SQVTM, CDR2 ANQGSEA. With 4 bases removed from V and 4 bases from J, the gap between germline ends came to 13 bases. This CDR3 is built from 13 residues. The chain's CDR3 is CSVVKGPGETQYF. Here the CDR3 DNA reads TGCAGCGTTGTTAAGGGGCCCGGAGAGACCCAGTACTTC.

The J gene is TRBJ2-3, the V gene TRBV28; 8 nucleotides align to TRBD1. This CDR3 comprises 14 residues. Germline CDR1 and CDR2: MDHEN and SYDVKM. Unmatched junction bases numbered 4, after V lost 2 bases and J lost 6 bases. CDR3 coding DNA: TGTGCCAGCAGTTTACAGGGGGCCTGGGATACGCAGTATTTT. It is translated as CASSLQGAWDTQYF.

This rearrangement joins TRBV27 to TRBJ2-2; D not resolved. Germline V CDR1 and CDR2: MNHEY, SMNVEV (reference sequence). The CDR3 has 12 amino acids. Between the trimmed V and J ends, which lost 3 bases and 7 bases, there was a span of 6 bases. CDR3 DNA sequence: TGTGCCAGCAGTTTGCGTAACGGGGAGCTGTTTTTT. This sequence encodes CASSLRNGELFF.

The chain combines TRBV19 with TRBJ2-5; TRBD1 matches 7 bases. Per the germline V gene, CDR1 is LNHDA and CDR2 is SQIVND (reference sequence). V shed 7 bases, J shed 2 bases, and the junction held 7 bases outside the gene matches. This CDR3 comprises 14 residues. CDR3: CASNGDSGQETQYF. In nucleotides, the CDR3 is TGTGCCAGTAATGGGGACAGCGGTCAAGAGACCCAGTACTTC.

The rearrangement links TRBV4-3 to TRBJ1-4, with 7 bases lining up with TRBD1. Germline V lookup: CDR1 LGHNA, CDR2 YSLEER. V shed 2 bases and J 6 bases; nucleotides not matched to a gene: 3. The CDR3 loop spans 14 amino acids. CDR3 sequence reads: CASSQTGADEKLFF. The CDR3 nucleotides are TGCGCCAGCAGCCAAACAGGGGCGGATGAAAAACTGTTTTTT.

The J gene is TRBJ1-5, the V gene TRBV2; a possible D gene is TRBD1 (6 bases). The V end was cut by 5 bases, the J end by 2 bases, with 13 bases between. The germline CDR1 and CDR2 sequences are SNHLY and FYNNEI. The CDR3 runs 15 residues. This CDR3 is CASSLDRLGNQPQHF. The CDR3 nucleotides read TGTGCCAGCAGTTTGGACAGACTTGGCAATCAGCCCCAGCATTTT.